The rows below give T cell receptor beta chains drawn from one sample of a study of beta chain features in type 1 diabetes. Profiling relied on immunoSEQ multiplex PCR, and the TCRdb table lists in-frame clones only, not all of them. The repertoire consists of 300,000 to 350,000 clones, with less than 9.5% occurring once and the leading ten covering less than 0.45%. Material: central memory CD4+ T cells from blood. All receptors derive from a woman between 18 and 29 years old in good health. CDR3s include the opening cysteine and the closing phenylalanine or tryptophan. A D gene is named only where the DNA matches it firmly. Clone size is shown for a subset of rows, as once, few, many or a class of expanded clone.

j_call d_call clone_size v_call cdr3_aa cdr3_nt
TRBJ2-7 TRBD1 few TRBV4-3 CASSQVGAGGEQYF TGCGCCAGCAGCCAAGTCGGCGCAGGGGGCGAGCAGTACTTC
TRBJ2-1 NA few TRBV7-9 CASSLERLNEQFF TGTGCCAGCAGCCTCGAGCGTCTCAATGAGCAGTTCTTC
TRBJ1-1 NA NA TRBV5-1 CASSVPGIMNTEAFF TGCGCCAGCAGCGTCCCAGGGATCATGAACACTGAAGCTTTCTTT
TRBJ2-1 TRBD2 many TRBV19 CASNTPNREAQQFF TGTGCCAGTAATACCCCGAACCGGGAGGCTCAGCAGTTCTTC
TRBJ2-1 NA few TRBV4-3 CASSQGWAGVNEQFF TGCGCCAGCAGCCAAGGTTGGGCAGGGGTTAATGAGCAGTTCTTC
TRBJ2-7 NA many TRBV7-9 CASSPVNEQYF TGTGCCAGCAGCCCCGTTAACGAGCAGTACTTC
TRBJ2-1 TRBD1 few TRBV14 CASSRISTHRGYEQFF TGTGCCAGCAGCCGAATATCGACCCACAGGGGCTATGAGCAGTTCTTC
TRBJ2-2 TRBD2 few TRBV2 CASTRRASGANTGELFF TGTGCCAGCACCAGACGGGCTAGCGGGGCCAACACCGGGGAGCTGTTTTTT
TRBJ2-7 TRBD2 NA TRBV7-8 CASSQGLVSDEQYF TGTGCCAGCAGCCAGGGACTAGTTTCAGACGAGCAGTACTTC
TRBJ1-2 TRBD1 few TRBV6-5 CASSPGQSLYGYTF TGTGCCAGCAGTCCGGGACAGAGTCTTTATGGCTACACCTTC
TRBJ2-2 NA few TRBV14 CASSQGYPLTTGELFF TGTGCCAGCAGCCAAGGGTACCCACTCACCACCGGGGAGCTGTTTTTT
TRBJ1-5 TRBD1 many TRBV19 CATEPGQGVHQPQHF TGTGCCACAGAACCGGGACAGGGCGTACATCAGCCCCAGCATTTT
TRBJ2-7 NA few TRBV6-1 CASSELGGGEQYF TGTGCCAGCAGTGAACTTGGCGGCGGCGAGCAGTACTTC
TRBJ1-3 NA few TRBV29-1 CSVGQAKDTIYF TGCAGCGTTGGGCAGGCCAAGGACACCATATATTTT
TRBJ2-7 TRBD2 many TRBV7-2 CASSSTGGQYEQYF TGTGCCAGCAGCTCGACGGGAGGGCAGTACGAGCAGTACTTC
TRBJ1-1 NA few TRBV7-2 CASSLEANTEAFF TGTGCCAGCAGCTTAGAAGCCAACACTGAAGCTTTCTTT
TRBJ1-2 TRBD1 few TRBV10-3 CAIGGQVNYGYTF TGTGCCATCGGGGGACAGGTTAACTATGGCTACACCTTC
TRBJ2-3 NA few TRBV29-1 CSGGTEIGTQYF TGCAGCGGTGGGACGGAGATAGGTACGCAGTATTTT
TRBJ2-6 NA few TRBV14 CASSHLGSGANVLTF TGTGCCAGCAGCCATCTAGGATCTGGGGCCAACGTCCTGACTTTC
TRBJ2-1 TRBD2 few TRBV4-2 CASSPGLAKIYEQFF TGTGCCAGCAGCCCGGGACTAGCGAAAATCTATGAGCAGTTCTTC
TRBJ2-1 TRBD2 NA TRBV5-4 CASSITSGLYNEQFF TGTGCCAGCAGCATTACTAGCGGGCTCTACAATGAGCAGTTCTTC
TRBJ2-1 TRBD2 many TRBV7-2 CASSLAGHEQFF TGTGCCAGCAGTCTAGCGGGACATGAGCAGTTCTTC
TRBJ2-2 NA NA TRBV5-8 CASSRTSYNTGELFF TGTGCCAGCAGCCGAACTAGCTACAACACCGGGGAGCTGTTTTTT
TRBJ2-6 NA few TRBV18 CASSPDNSGANVLTF TGTGCCAGCTCACCGGACAACTCTGGGGCCAACGTCCTGACTTTC
TRBJ2-2 NA NA TRBV7-2 CASSLSRNFPGELFF TGTGCCAGCAGCTTATCTCGCAATTTCCCCGGGGAGCTGTTTTTT
TRBJ2-5 NA few TRBV7-6 CASSPRPALTQYF TGTGCCAGCAGCCCTCGGCCCGCGTTGACCCAGTACTTC
TRBJ1-1 NA NA TRBV6-6 CAIRSRGEGEAFF TGTGCCATCCGCAGCAGAGGGGAAGGCGAAGCTTTCTTT
TRBJ1-1 TRBD1 NA TRBV5-4 CASSTGEGHTEAFF TGTGCCAGCTCGACAGGGGAGGGCCACACTGAAGCTTTCTTT
TRBJ2-3 NA few TRBV7-2 CASSFYKRISTDTQYF TGTGCCAGCAGCTTTTATAAGCGGATTAGCACAGATACGCAGTATTTT
TRBJ1-5 NA few TRBV10-3 CAISENWGVGSLKPQHF TGTGCCATCAGTGAAAATTGGGGAGTCGGGAGCCTGAAGCCCCAGCATTTT
TRBJ1-2 NA few TRBV2 CASNQEVLNYGYTF TGTGCCAGCAATCAAGAGGTCCTTAACTATGGCTACACCTTC
TRBJ1-5 NA few TRBV6-5 CASRNGAGGNQPQHF TGTGCCAGCAGAAACGGGGCAGGGGGCAATCAGCCCCAGCATTTT
TRBJ1-1 NA few TRBV7-2 CASSLGGMAWDTEAFF TGTGCCAGCAGCTTAGGAGGGATGGCTTGGGACACTGAAGCTTTCTTT
TRBJ2-2 TRBD2 few TRBV7-3 CASSLWGTSSTGELFF TGTGCCAGCAGCTTATGGGGGACTAGCAGCACCGGGGAGCTGTTTTTT
TRBJ2-7 NA few TRBV5-1 CASSLDPGPNYEQYF TGCGCCAGCAGCTTGGACCCGGGACCGAACTACGAGCAGTACTTC
TRBJ2-1 NA few TRBV4-3 CASSQGEGLSYNEQFF TGCGCCAGCAGCCAAGGTGAGGGACTCTCCTACAATGAGCAGTTCTTC
TRBJ1-4 TRBD1 NA TRBV6-1 CASSEGQGWSEKLFF TGTGCCAGCAGTGAAGGACAGGGTTGGAGTGAAAAACTGTTTTTT
TRBJ1-5 NA few TRBV19 CASSIDGRGAQPQHF TGTGCCAGTAGTATAGATGGCAGGGGTGCTCAGCCCCAGCATTTT
TRBJ1-2 TRBD1 few TRBV10-2 CATGDSANYGYTF TGCGCCACCGGGGACAGCGCTAACTATGGCTACACCTTC
TRBJ2-7 NA few TRBV11-2 CASSQRYEQYF TGTGCCAGCAGCCAAAGGTACGAGCAGTACTTC
TRBJ2-3 NA NA TRBV5-1 CASSWRGRGSTDTQYF TGCGCCAGCAGCTGGAGGGGCAGGGGAAGCACAGATACGCAGTATTTT
TRBJ2-1 NA NA TRBV9 CASSPTPSTEQFF TGTGCCAGCAGCCCCACCCCTAGCACTGAGCAGTTCTTC
TRBJ2-5 NA many TRBV7-2 CASSLGMGAQTQYF TGTGCCAGCAGCTTAGGCATGGGTGCCCAGACCCAGTACTTC